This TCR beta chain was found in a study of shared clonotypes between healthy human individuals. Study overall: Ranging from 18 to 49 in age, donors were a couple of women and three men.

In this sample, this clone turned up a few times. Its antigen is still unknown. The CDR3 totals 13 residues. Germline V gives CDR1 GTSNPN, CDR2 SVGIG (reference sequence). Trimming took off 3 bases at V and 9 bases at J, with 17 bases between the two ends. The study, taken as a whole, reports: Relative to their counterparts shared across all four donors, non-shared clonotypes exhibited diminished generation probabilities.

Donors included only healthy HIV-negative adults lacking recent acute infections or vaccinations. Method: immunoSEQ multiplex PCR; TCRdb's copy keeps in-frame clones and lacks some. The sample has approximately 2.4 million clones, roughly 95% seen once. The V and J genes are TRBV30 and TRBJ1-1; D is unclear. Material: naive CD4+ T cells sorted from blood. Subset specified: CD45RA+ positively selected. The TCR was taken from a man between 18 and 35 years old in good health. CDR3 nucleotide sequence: TGTGCCTGGAGCCCGAAAGTCGAGGGTAAAGCTTTCTTT. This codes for CAWSPKVEGKAFF.